The entry below describes one T cell receptor beta chain. Its cognate antigen is unknown. This entry belongs to a study of shared clonotypes between healthy human individuals. Findings and limits, study-wide: Represented diversity, genetic and exposure-history alike, was limited by few donors.

Profiling relied on immunoSEQ multiplex PCR, and the TCRdb table lists in-frame clones only, not all of them. Among about 2.2 million clones listed, 85% to 95% were seen once. Germline-derived CDR1 and CDR2 are SGHRS and YFSETQ. V was pared by 0 bases and J by 4 bases, with 7 bases between. The CDR3 spans 13 residues. CD45RO-negative CD8 cells positively selected for CCR7 made up the naive population, which excluded terminally differentiated effector memory CD45RA+ cells. The chain couples TRBV5-1 to TRBJ1-1; D is possibly TRBD1 (6 bases). Material: naive CD8+ T cells from PBMCs. The TCR comes from a man younger than 30 in good health. Some clones in this sample may be carry-over from other donors' samples. CDR3 coding DNA: TGCGCCAGCAGCTTGGCAGGGGCCACTGAAGCTTTCTTT. Its protein is CASSLAGATEAFF.